Given below is one T cell receptor (beta chain) in context. The germline V gene encodes CDR1 SGHDT and CDR2 YYEEEE. The V gene end was trimmed by 2 bases and the J gene end by 0 bases; junction bases not matched to a gene: 8. The CDR3 consists of 17 residues. Donors each had at least one pre-ART PBMC sample and at least two post-ART ones. The entry originates in a study of long-term antiretroviral therapy in people with HIV. It was version v3.0 of the immunoSEQ assay that was run at survey level. Clones were sequenced by immunoSEQ multiplex PCR, and TCRdb holds only the in-frame ones, with some missing. The table shows more than 11,000 clones, with roughly 84% occurring only once.

The clonotype comes from a young man with HIV. The sequenced sample was unsorted PBMCs, obtained 0.4 years after starting antiretroviral therapy. The V and J genes are TRBV5-6 and TRBJ2-1, with 7 bases matching TRBD2. In DNA, the CDR3 is TGTGCCAGCAGCTTTACCGGGACTATTAGCTCCTACAATGAGCAGTTCTTC. Amino acid sequence: CASSFTGTISSYNEQFF.